The 17 T cell receptor beta chains in this list originate from one sample, sequenced in a study of blood T cell repertoires in COVID-19. Sequenced by immunoSEQ multiplex PCR; TCRdb stores in-frame clones only, minus some. The sample holds 200,000 to 250,000 clones; roughly nine tenths are singletons and the top ten take 3%. The sample was peripheral blood. Receptors originate from a man between 18 and 35 years old with active or convalescent COVID-19.

This clone appeared a single time. The V call is TRBV6-1, the J call TRBJ2-2, with D perhaps matching TRBD1 (6 bases). The germline CDR1 and CDR2 sequences are MNHNS and SASEGT. Trimming left V 2 bases short and J 5 bases short, with 6 bases between. The CDR3 has 13 residues. The CDR3 nucleotides are TGTGCCAGCAGTGAAACAGGGACCGGGGAGCTGTTTTTT. It codes for CASSETGTGELFF.

The chain links TRBV6-5 to TRBJ1-5; no reliable D call. The CDR3 runs to 13 residues. Germline CDR1 MNHEY, CDR2 SVGAGI. Trimming stripped 3 bases from V and 1 base from J, with 4 bases between. The CDR3 region is CASSYESNQPQHF. DNA for the CDR3: TGTGCCAGCAGTTATGAGAGCAATCAGCCCCAGCATTTT.

This chain links TRBV4-3 with TRBJ1-2; D uncertain. The germline gives CDR1 LGHNA, CDR2 YSLEER. The CDR3 loop spans 16 amino acids. V gave up 0 bases and J gave up 4 bases, with 15 bases separating them. The chain's CDR3 is CASSQDLPLRSYGYTF. For the CDR3, the DNA is TGCGCCAGCAGCCAAGATCTGCCACTAAGAAGCTATGGCTACACCTTC.

Only one count was recorded for this clone. The chain joins TRBV7-2 to TRBJ2-7, with a possible D match to TRBD1 (5 bases). The CDR3 extends over 14 amino acids. Trimming pared 5 bases from V and 3 bases from J, leaving 14 bases between. From germline, CDR1 is SGHTA and CDR2 FQGNSA. CDR3 protein: CASSQMAGIYEQYF. The CDR3 DNA sequence: TGTGCCAGCAGCCAGATGGCAGGGATCTACGAGCAGTACTTC.

The V and J genes are TRBV5-4 and TRBJ1-1; tentatively, D is TRBD1 (6 bases). The V end was cut by 0 bases, the J end by 11 bases, with 17 bases between. CDR3 length: 14 amino acids. CDR1 is SGHNT, CDR2 YYREEE, per germline (reference sequence). CDR3 region: CASSLEDRSSAAFF. In DNA, the CDR3 is TGTGCCAGCAGCTTGGAAGACAGGTCGTCTGCCGCTTTCTTT.

This rearrangement joins TRBV19 to TRBJ2-3; D possibly corresponds to TRBD1 (5 bases). The germline CDR1 and CDR2 sequences are LNHDA and SQIVND (reference sequence). The CDR3 is made up of 14 amino acids. Trimming left V 2 bases short and J 5 bases short, with 11 bases between. Here the CDR3 reads CASSITGPKDTQYF. The CDR3 nucleotides are TGTGCCAGTAGTATAACAGGACCGAAAGATACGCAGTATTTT. Combining the CDR3 with reference TRBV19 and TRBJ2-3 gives the whole variable domain DGGITQSPKYLFRKEGQNVTLSCEQNLNHDAMYWYRQDPGQGLRLIYYSQIVNDFQKGDIAEGYSVSREKKESFPLTVTSAQKNPTAFYLCASSITGPKDTQYFGPGTRLTVL.

This clone was observed once. The CDR3 spells CASSPSLNTEAFF. CDR3 in DNA: TGTGCCAGCAGTCCCTCCTTAAACACTGAAGCTTTCTTT. J is TRBJ1-1 and V is TRBV6-6; D gene unclear. The length of the CDR3 is 13 residues. Trimming cost V 5 bases and J 2 bases, with 9 bases left between them. Germline-derived CDR1 and CDR2 are MNHNY and SVGAGI (reference sequence).

This rearrangement joins TRBV6-5 to TRBJ1-4; 7 bases agree with TRBD1. The CDR3 runs 14 residues. CDR1 and CDR2 from the germline V gene are MNHEY and SVGAGI. J lost 5 bases, V lost 9 bases, and 9 bases had no gene match. The CDR3 here is CASLRDRSNEKLFF. CDR3 bases: TGTGCCAGTCTGCGGGACAGATCGAATGAAAAACTGTTTTTT.

The CDR3 here is CASSLGGGAVEAFF. The CDR3 DNA is TGCGCCAGCAGCCTGGGCGGCGGGGCGGTCGAGGCTTTCTTT. V usage is TRBV5-1 and J usage is TRBJ1-1; D possibly corresponds to TRBD1 (5 bases). Trimming took 4 bases from V and 11 from J, leaving 21 bases between them. The germline V gene has CDR1 SGHRS and CDR2 YFSETQ. The CDR3 totals 14 residues.

The rearrangement joins TRBV23-1 to TRBJ1-6; D may be TRBD1 (6 bases). TRBV23-1 is marked as an open reading frame, function uncertain. The V end was cut by 4 bases, the J end by 7 bases, with 14 bases between. The CDR3 contains 15 residues. The CDR3, as DNA: TGCGCCAGCAGTCCCAGGGGCGCGGACAATTCACCCCTCCACTTT. The encoded protein is CASSPRGADNSPLHF.

V usage is TRBV5-1 and J usage is TRBJ1-1; no firm D call. Trimming took 0 bases from V and 5 from J, leaving 14 bases between them. In germline, CDR1 is SGHRS, CDR2 YFSETQ. The CDR3 has 15 amino acids. The CDR3 DNA reads TGCGCCAGCAGCTTGGATGTGGCCCCGGGTACTGAAGCTTTCTTT. This encodes CASSLDVAPGTEAFF.

The chain has TRBV4-1 and TRBJ2-7, with 7 nucleotides matching TRBD1. From germline, CDR1 is MGHRA and CDR2 YSYEKL. This CDR3 has 15 residues. V gave up 0 bases and J gave up 0 bases; unmatched junction bases: 2. CDR3 coding DNA: TGCGCCAGCAGCCAAGATCAGGGGGTCTCCTACGAGCAGTACTTC. Its translation is CASSQDQGVSYEQYF.

The chain is built from TRBV7-2 and TRBJ1-5; a possible D gene is TRBD1 (6 bases). CDR1 is SGHTA, CDR2 FQGNSA, per germline. The V and J ends lost 1 base and 7 bases respectively, with 14 bases between them. The CDR3 consists of 15 residues. Written as DNA, the CDR3 is TGTGCCAGCAGCTTAGATGGCCAGGGGTGGCAGCCCCAGCATTTT. Its protein product is CASSLDGQGWQPQHF.

This clone was observed a handful of times. The chain recombines TRBV14 with TRBJ1-1; the match to TRBD1 covers 7 bases. Germline CDR1 reads SGHDN; CDR2 reads FVKESK. CDR3 length equals 17 residues. Trimming at V came to 5 bases and at J to 3 bases, leaving 15 bases not matched to a gene. The CDR3 loop reads CASSGNRGSRSYTEAFF. As DNA, the CDR3 is TGTGCCAGCAGCGGCAACAGGGGAAGTCGTTCGTACACTGAAGCTTTCTTT.

The chain recombines TRBV6-5 with TRBJ2-7; D perhaps matches TRBD1 (6 bases). The V and J ends lost 6 bases and 4 bases respectively, with 13 bases between them. The CDR3 has 13 residues. The V gene's germline CDR1 is MNHEY and CDR2 SVGAGI. In nucleotides, the CDR3 is TGTGCCAGCAGGCCACCGGGACAATACGAGCAGTACTTC. Translated: CASRPPGQYEQYF.

The chain is built from TRBV7-3 and TRBJ2-5; 9 bases are shared with TRBD2. Germline V CDR1 and CDR2: SGHTA, FQGTGA. The length of the CDR3 is 15 residues. With 5 bases clipped from V and 3 bases from J, the junction kept 7 bases outside the gene matches. The CDR3 DNA is TGTGCCAGCAGCAGGCGGGGGGGCTCGGAAGAGACCCAGTACTTC. Amino acid sequence: CASSRRGGSEETQYF.

The chain couples TRBV5-1 to TRBJ2-1; TRBD2 aligns across 8 bases. J lost 7 bases, V lost 4 bases, and 13 bases had no gene match. Germline loops: CDR1 SGHRS, CDR2 YFSETQ. CDR3 length: 16 residues. The CDR3, as DNA: TGCGCCAGCAGCGCCCCCGCACTAGCGGCTGGGAATGAGCAGTTCTTC. This gives the protein CASSAPALAAGNEQFF.